This is a list of T cell receptor beta chains from one sample in a study of blood T cell repertoires in COVID-19. Produced via immunoSEQ multiplex PCR; TCRdb's table is partial and in-frame only. Of approximately 200,000 clones in the sample, 65% to 85% were seen once. Material for sequencing was PBMCs or T cells enriched from blood (not recorded which). The receptors come from a woman aged 25 to 39 who had recovered from COVID-19. Each CDR3 is given with its conserved first and last residue. Each record gives: J gene, D gene, clone size, V gene, CDR3 protein, CDR3 DNA. D genes are given only for firm matches. Expanded clones are given a class, and other clones once, few, many or no size at all.

J: TRBJ2-4
D: .
size: .
V: TRBV5-6
CDR3: CASSLVGAKNIQYF
DNA: TGTGCCAGCAGCTTGGTCGGGGCCAAAAACATTCAGTACTTC

J: TRBJ1-5
D: .
size: .
V: TRBV10-3
CDR3: CAIRGQGINQPQHF
DNA: TGTGCCATCAGAGGGCAGGGGATTAATCAGCCCCAGCATTTT

J: TRBJ2-5
D: TRBD2
size: .
V: TRBV20-1
CDR3: CSASVVAGAETQYF
DNA: TGCAGTGCTAGTGTGGTAGCGGGAGCCGAGACCCAGTACTTC

J: TRBJ2-5
D: .
size: .
V: TRBV20-1
CDR3: CSASDRDNQETQYF
DNA: TGCAGTGCTAGTGACCGGGACAACCAAGAGACCCAGTACTTC

J: TRBJ2-3
D: TRBD2
size: .
V: TRBV5-4
CDR3: CASSVTGGDTQYF
DNA: TGTGCCAGCAGCGTGACGGGAGGCGATACGCAGTATTTT

J: TRBJ1-6
D: .
size: .
V: TRBV27
CDR3: CASSLLAGELNSPLHF
DNA: TGTGCCAGCAGCCTACTTGCAGGGGAACTGAATTCACCCCTCCACTTT

J: TRBJ2-5
D: .
size: .
V: TRBV28
CDR3: CASSVGGRETQYF
DNA: TGTGCCAGCAGCGTGGGGGGTAGGGAGACCCAGTACTTC

J: TRBJ2-5
D: .
size: .
V: TRBV2
CDR3: CASSKGETQYF
DNA: TGTGCCAGCTCTAAGGGGGAGACCCAGTACTTC

J: TRBJ1-2
D: .
size: .
V: TRBV2
CDR3: CASSVTGPGYTF
DNA: TGTGCCAGCAGCGTAACAGGGCCCGGCTACACCTTC

J: TRBJ2-7
D: .
size: .
V: TRBV28
CDR3: CASSRAVNYEQYF
DNA: TGTGCCAGCAGTCGCGCTGTCAATTACGAGCAGTACTTC

J: TRBJ2-1
D: .
size: .
V: TRBV15
CDR3: CATSGRVSYNEQFF
DNA: TGTGCCACCAGCGGGCGGGTCTCCTACAATGAGCAGTTCTTC

J: TRBJ2-7
D: TRBD2
size: .
V: TRBV5-4
CDR3: CASSLAAGLGYEQYF
DNA: TGTGCCAGCAGCTTGGCCGCCGGACTAGGCTACGAGCAGTACTTC

J: TRBJ2-3
D: .
size: .
V: TRBV7-2
CDR3: CASSLGLATDTQYF
DNA: TGTGCCAGCAGCTTAGGGCTAGCCACAGATACGCAGTATTTT

J: TRBJ1-2
D: .
size: .
V: TRBV6-6
CDR3: CASRKTGNYYGYTF
DNA: TGTGCCAGCAGGAAAACAGGGAATTACTATGGCTACACCTTC

J: TRBJ2-1
D: TRBD2
size: many
V: TRBV19
CDR3: CASRSISAGVRNEQFF
DNA: TGTGCCAGTAGGTCCATCAGTGCGGGAGTCCGCAATGAGCAGTTCTTC

J: TRBJ2-1
D: TRBD2
size: .
V: TRBV4-1
CDR3: CASSQLGSGYNEQFF
DNA: TGCGCCAGCAGCCAACTTGGTAGCGGGTACAATGAGCAGTTCTTC

J: TRBJ2-5
D: .
size: .
V: TRBV28
CDR3: CASRAAPETQYF
DNA: TGTGCCTCGCGAGCTGCGCCAGAGACCCAGTACTTC

J: TRBJ1-6
D: TRBD1
size: .
V: TRBV5-1
CDR3: CASSRDRGLSPLHF
DNA: TGCGCCAGCAGCAGGGACAGGGGGCTGTCACCCCTCCACTTT

J: TRBJ2-7
D: TRBD2
size: .
V: TRBV3-1/TRBV3-2
CDR3: CASSQDVAGSYEQYF
DNA: TGTGCCAGCAGCCAAGACGTAGCGGGTTCCTACGAGCAGTACTTC

J: TRBJ1-5
D: .
size: .
V: TRBV19
CDR3: CASSEVRGNQPQHF
DNA: TGTGCCAGTAGCGAGGTAAGAGGCAATCAGCCCCAGCATTTT

J: TRBJ2-7
D: .
size: .
V: TRBV5-1
CDR3: CASSSDSPYEQYF
DNA: TGCGCCAGCAGCTCAGACAGTCCCTACGAGCAGTACTTC

J: TRBJ1-1
D: .
size: .
V: TRBV3-1/TRBV3-2
CDR3: CASSQEVGIFF
DNA: TGTGCCAGCAGCCAAGAGGTCGGGATCTTCTTT

J: TRBJ1-5
D: .
size: .
V: TRBV5-5
CDR3: CASSLGADYSNQPQHF
DNA: TGTGCCAGCAGCTTGGGGGCAGACTATAGCAATCAGCCCCAGCATTTT

J: TRBJ2-2
D: TRBD2
size: .
V: TRBV9
CDR3: CASSEVAGSNTGELFF
DNA: TGTGCCAGCAGCGAGGTAGCGGGGTCGAACACCGGGGAGCTGTTTTTT